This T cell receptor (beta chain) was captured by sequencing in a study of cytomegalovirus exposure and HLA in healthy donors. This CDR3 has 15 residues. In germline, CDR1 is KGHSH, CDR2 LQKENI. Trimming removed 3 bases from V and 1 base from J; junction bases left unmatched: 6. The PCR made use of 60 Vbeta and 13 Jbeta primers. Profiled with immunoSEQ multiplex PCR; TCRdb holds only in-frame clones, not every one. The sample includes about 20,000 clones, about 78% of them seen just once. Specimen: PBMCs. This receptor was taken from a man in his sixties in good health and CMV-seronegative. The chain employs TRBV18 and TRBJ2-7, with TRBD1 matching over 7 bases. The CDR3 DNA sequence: TGTGCCAGCTCACCGTCCGGGACAGCGTCCTACGAGCAGTACTTC. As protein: CASSPSGTASYEQYF.